The 19 T cell receptor beta chains below all came from one sample that was sequenced in a study of early T cells in non-severe SARS-CoV-2 infection. TCRdb re-called the 5' RACE reads with MiXCR, one entry per CDR3 protein. The data contain over 75,000 distinct CDR3 sequences, 13% of them singletons. Sequencing was performed on whole blood. Every receptor here comes from an adult who was a healthcare worker with PCR-confirmed SARS-CoV-2 infection or an uninfected control (not recorded which).

This clonotype occurred many times. The chain recombines TRBV29-1 with TRBJ1-1, with a tentative D call TRBD1 (6 bases). Per the germline V gene, CDR1 is SQVTM and CDR2 is ANQGSEA. This CDR3 has 12 residues. Between the trimmed V and J ends, which lost 8 bases and 0 bases, there was a span of 10 bases. The CDR3 coding sequence is TGCAGCACCGGACAGCTGAACACTGAAGCTTTCTTT. Translation gives CSTGQLNTEAFF.

The V and J genes are TRBV7-2 and TRBJ1-5, with 11 bases aligning to TRBD1. V lost 5 bases, J lost 9 bases, and 3 bases stayed unmatched. The CDR3 is 13 residues long. Germline CDR1 and CDR2: SGHTA and FQGNSA. The CDR3 region has the DNA TGTGCCAGCAGCACGGGACAGGGGGTGCCCCAGCATTTT. Residues: CASSTGQGVPQHF.

The chain recombines TRBV9 with TRBJ2-6; D ambiguous. The germline CDR1 and CDR2 sequences are SGDLS and YYNGEE. The CDR3 runs 15 residues. The germline V and J ends were trimmed by 1 base and 1 base, with 6 bases remaining between them. The DNA of the CDR3 is TGTGCCAGCAGCGTATTAGGGTCTGGGGCCAACGTCCTGACTTTC. Protein sequence: CASSVLGSGANVLTF.

The chain uses TRBV29-1 and TRBJ2-1; D remains ambiguous. This CDR3 has 13 residues. Per germline, CDR1 SQVTM and CDR2 ANQGSEA. V lost 7 bases and J 2 bases, leaving 12 bases between the germline ends. The CDR3 protein is CSALADPYNEQFF. The DNA for the CDR3 is TGCAGCGCCTTGGCCGACCCCTACAATGAGCAGTTCTTC.

This clonotype was counted between two and nine times. The chain has TRBV14 and TRBJ1-1; TRBD1 matches at 7 bases. The germline V gene has CDR1 SGHDN and CDR2 FVKESK. The CDR3 is made up of 14 amino acids. Trimming at V came to 2 bases and at J to 9 bases, leaving 9 bases not matched to a gene. CDR3 in DNA: TGTGCCAGCAGCCAACGACTCCAGGGGGAGCAAGCTTTCTTT. It encodes CASSQRLQGEQAFF.

The table lists this clonotype with a few counts. The chain recombines TRBV7-6 with TRBJ2-2; D is possibly TRBD1 (6 bases). The V gene's germline CDR1 is SGHVS and CDR2 FNYEAQ. The CDR3 length is 14 residues. V was cut by 5 bases and J by 5 bases, with 12 bases left in between. CDR3: CASSPLQGTGELFF. The CDR3 DNA sequence: TGTGCCAGCAGCCCTCTACAGGGTACCGGGGAGCTGTTTTTT.

This clonotype was observed at least ten times. The J gene is TRBJ1-5, the V gene TRBV19, with TRBD1 matching 8 bases. Trimming at V came to 9 bases and at J to 4 bases, leaving 5 bases not matched to a gene. The CDR3 extends over 13 amino acids. Germline V gene sequence: CDR1 LNHDA, CDR2 SQIVND (reference sequence). The CDR3 nucleotides read TGTGCCAGCAGCCGACAGGGGAATCAGCCCCAGCATTTT. This encodes CASSRQGNQPQHF.

The gene calls are TRBV19 and TRBJ2-1, with 7 bases lining up with TRBD1. This CDR3 comprises 14 residues. Germline V CDR1 and CDR2: LNHDA, SQIVND (reference sequence). V was clipped by 8 bases and J by 3 bases; unmatched bases: 7. In DNA, the CDR3 is TGTGCCAGTGGAAGGGGGCAGGACTACAATGAGCAGTTCTTC. Encoded protein: CASGRGQDYNEQFF.

CDR3 sequence (DNA): TGCGCCAGCGGACAGTACCAAGAGACCCAGTACTTC. It codes for CASGQYQETQYF. J is TRBJ2-5 and V is TRBV5-1; a possible D gene is TRBD1 (6 bases). Deletions cut 7 bases from V and 0 bases from J, with 7 bases between. There are 12 residues in the CDR3. CDR1 is SGHRS and CDR2 is YFSETQ in the germline V gene.

Only a few counts were recorded for this clonotype. The rearrangement links TRBV7-9 to TRBJ2-3, with D possibly being TRBD1 (5 bases). From germline, CDR1 is SEHNR and CDR2 FQNEAQ (reference sequence). The CDR3 totals 13 residues. V shed 5 bases and J shed 2 bases, with 8 bases lying between them. As DNA, the CDR3 is TGTGCCAGCAGCCCCAGGGTCACAGATACGCAGTATTTT. This encodes CASSPRVTDTQYF.

There are many counts of this clonotype. Here the CDR3 DNA reads TGTGCCAGCTATGGAGGCCTGAACACTGAAGCTTTCTTT. Encoded protein: CASYGGLNTEAFF. This chain joins TRBV7-9 and TRBJ1-1; D gene unclear. The V end lost 8 bases, the J end lost 0 bases, and 10 bases lay between the germline ends. This CDR3 has 13 residues. Looked up from germline, CDR1 is SEHNR and CDR2 is FQNEAQ (reference sequence).

This clonotype was observed at least ten times. The chain joins TRBV5-5 to TRBJ2-5, with D unresolved. V was shortened by 0 bases and J by 6 bases, with 12 bases between the two germline ends. Germline assignment: CDR1 SGHKS and CDR2 YYEKEE (reference sequence). The CDR3 extends over 14 amino acids. CDR3 amino acids: CASSLAGPPQTQYF. CDR3 coding DNA: TGTGCCAGCAGCTTGGCTGGACCTCCGCAGACCCAGTACTTC.

Many counts were recorded for this clonotype. The CDR3 region is CASSPHRGPRTGELFF. The DNA for the CDR3 is TGCGCCAGCAGTCCACACAGGGGGCCGAGGACCGGGGAGCTGTTTTTT. The rearrangement uses TRBV23-1 and TRBJ2-2; 9 bases match TRBD1. TRBV23-1 counts as an open reading frame of uncertain function. The CDR3 totals 16 residues. V lost 4 bases and J lost 5; bases outside the gene matches: 8.

V is TRBV7-6 and J is TRBJ1-6, with a weak D call TRBD1 (6 bases). Trimming stripped 3 bases from V and 14 bases from J, with 23 bases between. The CDR3 is 16 amino acids. CDR1 and CDR2 from the germline V gene are SGHVS and FNYEAQ. The CDR3 spells CASSFQVRAPEGALHF. The DNA of the CDR3 is TGTGCCAGCAGCTTTCAAGTGAGGGCTCCGGAGGGGGCCCTCCACTTT.

This clonotype was seen just once. The CDR3 DNA follows: TGCAGCGTTGAAGGTCGACAGTTCCACGAGCAGTACTTC. Translation: CSVEGRQFHEQYF. This chain connects TRBV29-1 to TRBJ2-7, with D perhaps TRBD1 (5 bases). Trimming took 1 base from V and 5 from J, leaving 12 bases between them. The CDR3 is made up of 13 amino acids. CDR1 SQVTM and CDR2 ANQGSEA come from the germline V gene.

The V and J genes are TRBV6-5 and TRBJ1-2; 9 bases agree with TRBD1. The germline gives CDR1 MNHEY, CDR2 SVGAGI. The CDR3 has 14 residues. V dropped 0 bases and J dropped 10; count of bases not matched to a gene: 6. DNA of the CDR3: TGTGCCAGCAGTTACTCGCTCGGGACAGGGATCTACACCTTC. Its translation: CASSYSLGTGIYTF.

This sequence joins TRBV6-5 and TRBJ2-1; 7 bases match TRBD1. Germline CDR1 MNHEY, CDR2 SVGAGI. The CDR3 has 12 residues. J lost 14 bases, V lost 4 bases, and 8 bases had no gene match. The CDR3 spells CASSSATGWKFF. The CDR3, as DNA: TGTGCCAGCAGTTCCGCGACAGGGTGGAAGTTCTTC.

The chain has TRBV7-2 and TRBJ2-3; 12 nucleotides agree with TRBD2. The V and J ends lost 3 bases and 3 bases, in that order; junction bases with no gene match: 4. Germline V lookup: CDR1 SGHTA, CDR2 FQGNSA. The CDR3 runs 16 residues. CDR3 loop: CASSLVLAGGTDTQYF. The CDR3 DNA reads TGTGCCAGCAGCTTGGTACTAGCGGGGGGTACAGATACGCAGTATTTT.

This clonotype has only a few counts. DNA for the CDR3: TGTGCCAGCAGCTGGGGGACAACCCAATTGGAGCAAGAGACCCAGTACTTC. As protein: CASSWGTTQLEQETQYF. The rearrangement joins TRBV5-4 to TRBJ2-5; maybe TRBD1 (6 bases). The CDR3 contains 17 residues. Trimming left V 3 bases short and J 2 bases short, with 20 bases between. Germline V gene data show CDR1 as SGHNT and CDR2 as YYREEE (reference sequence).